This TCR beta chain was sequenced during a study of blood T cell repertoires in COVID-19. Across the study: Samples taken during acute and convalescent COVID-19 were collected in the United States, Italy and Spain. T cells, B-cell-depleted T cells, or PBMCs provided the cDNA or gDNA that served as material.

Original data processing: Scientists estimated how many nucleated cells there were by amplifying reference gene primers. Libraries were prepared by immunoSEQ multiplex PCR; TCRdb keeps only in-frame clonotypes and omits some of them. V, J and clone size reflect that table, while D and trimming were determined from the DNA. This table has 55,000 to 75,000 clones, approximately 89% appearing once. This CDR3 contains 15 residues. Germline-derived CDR1 and CDR2 are SNHLY and FYNNEI. Trimming left V 0 bases short and J 2 bases short, with 11 bases between. The origin of this receptor is a human donor in a cohort sampled during active COVID-19. This chain links TRBV2 with TRBJ2-7, with a weak D call TRBD1 (6 bases). The material sequenced was peripheral blood. CDR3 amino acids: CASSEAWTEAYEQYF. In DNA form, the CDR3 reads TGTGCCAGCAGTGAAGCGTGGACAGAAGCCTACGAGCAGTACTTC.